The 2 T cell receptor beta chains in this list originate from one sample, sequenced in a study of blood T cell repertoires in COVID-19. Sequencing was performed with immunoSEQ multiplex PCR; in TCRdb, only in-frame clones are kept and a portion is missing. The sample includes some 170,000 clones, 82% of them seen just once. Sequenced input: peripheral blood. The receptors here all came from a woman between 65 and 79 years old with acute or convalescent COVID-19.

The CDR3 protein is CASRLQGATYNEQFF. The CDR3 nucleotides are TGTGCCAGCAGACTACAGGGGGCAACCTACAATGAGCAGTTCTTC. The chain carries TRBV7-2 and TRBJ2-1; the match to TRBD1 covers 9 bases. Looked up from germline, CDR1 is SGHTA and CDR2 is FQGNSA. The V segment lost 6 bases and the J segment 2 bases; nucleotides outside the gene matches: 5. This CDR3 has 15 amino acids.

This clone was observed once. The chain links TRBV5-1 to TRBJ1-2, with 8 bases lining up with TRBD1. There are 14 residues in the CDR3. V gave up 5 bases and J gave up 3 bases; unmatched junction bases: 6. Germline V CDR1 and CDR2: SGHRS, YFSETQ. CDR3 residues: CASSLQTGDYGYTF. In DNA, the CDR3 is TGCGCCAGCAGTCTCCAGACAGGGGACTATGGCTACACCTTC.